The sequence of this T cell receptor (beta chain) was determined in a study of OX40 agonist ivuxolimab in advanced cancers. Findings and caveats of the study: The study did not work out the antigen specificity of the expanded peripheral T cells.

After removal of 0 bases from V and 2 bases from J, the junction contained 14 bases not matched to a gene. Germline V CDR1 and CDR2: PRHDT, FYEKMQ (reference sequence). The CDR3 consists of 19 residues. Worth noting for this clone: What it recognizes is unknown.

Only in-frame clones appear in the TCRdb table, and some are missing; sequencing was by immunoSEQ multiplex PCR. This table has about 71,000 clones, around 93% appearing once. The TCR originated in an adult with an advanced solid tumor such as melanoma, head and neck, liver or kidney cancer. Sample: CD4+ or CD8+ T cells sorted from blood, taken in a trial of the OX40 agonist ivuxolimab. The rearrangement links TRBV13 to TRBJ2-3; 7 bases map to TRBD1. CDR3 sequence reads: CASSLGASYRGIYTDTQYF. The CDR3, as DNA: TGTGCCAGCAGCTTAGGAGCCTCTTACAGGGGAATATACACAGATACGCAGTATTTT.